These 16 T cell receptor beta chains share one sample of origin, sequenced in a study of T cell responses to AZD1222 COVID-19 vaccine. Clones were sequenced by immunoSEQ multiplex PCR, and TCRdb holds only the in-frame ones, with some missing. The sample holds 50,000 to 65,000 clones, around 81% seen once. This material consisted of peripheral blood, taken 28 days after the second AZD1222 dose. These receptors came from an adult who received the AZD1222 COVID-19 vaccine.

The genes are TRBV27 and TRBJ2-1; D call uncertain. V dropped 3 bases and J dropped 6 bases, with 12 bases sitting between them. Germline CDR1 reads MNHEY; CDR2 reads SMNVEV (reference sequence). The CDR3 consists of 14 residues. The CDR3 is CASSFWGQGNEQFF. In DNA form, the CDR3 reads TGTGCCAGCAGTTTCTGGGGTCAAGGCAATGAGCAGTTCTTC.

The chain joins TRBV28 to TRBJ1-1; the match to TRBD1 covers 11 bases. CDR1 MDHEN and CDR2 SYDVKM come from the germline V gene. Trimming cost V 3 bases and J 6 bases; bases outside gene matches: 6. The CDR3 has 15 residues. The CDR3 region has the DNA TGTGCCAGCAGTTTGGACAGGGGGCTTTTCGCTGAAGCTTTCTTT. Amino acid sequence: CASSLDRGLFAEAFF.

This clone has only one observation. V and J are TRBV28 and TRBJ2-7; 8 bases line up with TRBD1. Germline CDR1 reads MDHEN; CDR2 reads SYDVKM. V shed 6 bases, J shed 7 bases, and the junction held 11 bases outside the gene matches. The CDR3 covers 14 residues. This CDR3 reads CASSRGQDPGEQYF. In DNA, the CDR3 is TGTGCCAGCAGCAGGGGACAGGATCCGGGAGAGCAGTACTTC.

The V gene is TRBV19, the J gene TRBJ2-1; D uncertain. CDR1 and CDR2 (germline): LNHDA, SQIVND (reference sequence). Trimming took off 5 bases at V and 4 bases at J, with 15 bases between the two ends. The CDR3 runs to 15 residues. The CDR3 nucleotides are TGTGCCAGTAGTCCGAGTAGGCCAGTATACAATGAGCAGTTCTTC. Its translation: CASSPSRPVYNEQFF. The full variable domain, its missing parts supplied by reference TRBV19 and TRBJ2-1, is DGGITQSPKYLFRKEGQNVTLSCEQNLNHDAMYWYRQDPGQGLRLIYYSQIVNDFQKGDIAEGYSVSREKKESFPLTVTSAQKNPTAFYLCASSPSRPVYNEQFFGPGTRLTVL.

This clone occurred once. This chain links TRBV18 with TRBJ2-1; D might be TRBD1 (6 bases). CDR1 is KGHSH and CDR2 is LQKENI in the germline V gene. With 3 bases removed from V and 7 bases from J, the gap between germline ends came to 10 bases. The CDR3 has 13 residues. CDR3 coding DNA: TGTGCCAGCTCACCGGACAGCCGTAATGAGCAGTTCTTC. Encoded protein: CASSPDSRNEQFF.

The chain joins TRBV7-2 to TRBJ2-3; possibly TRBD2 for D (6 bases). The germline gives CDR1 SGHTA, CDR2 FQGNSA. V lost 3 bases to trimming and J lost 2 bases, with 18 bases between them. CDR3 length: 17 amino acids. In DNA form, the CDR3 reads TGTGCCAGCAGCTTGGGCCCTAGGCAGCGGGCCACAGATACGCAGTATTTT. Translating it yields CASSLGPRQRATDTQYF. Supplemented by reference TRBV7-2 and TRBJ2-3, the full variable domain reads GAGVSQSPSNKVTEKGKDVELRCDPISGHTALYWYRQSLGQGLEFLIYFQGNSAPDKSGLPSDRFSAERTGGSVSTLTIQRTQQEDSAVYLCASSLGPRQRATDTQYFGPGTRLTVL.

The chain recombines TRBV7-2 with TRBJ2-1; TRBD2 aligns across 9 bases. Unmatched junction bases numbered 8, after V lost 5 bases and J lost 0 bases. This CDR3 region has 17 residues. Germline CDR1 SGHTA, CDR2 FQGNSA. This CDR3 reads CASSNLGLAGSYNEQFF. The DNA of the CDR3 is TGTGCCAGCAGCAACTTGGGACTAGCTGGCTCCTACAATGAGCAGTTCTTC.

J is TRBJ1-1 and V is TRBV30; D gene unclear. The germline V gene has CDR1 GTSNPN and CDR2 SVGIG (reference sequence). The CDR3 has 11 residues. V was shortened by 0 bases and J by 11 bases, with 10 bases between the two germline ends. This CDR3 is CAWSVASGAFF. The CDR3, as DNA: TGTGCCTGGAGTGTGGCCAGCGGGGCTTTCTTT. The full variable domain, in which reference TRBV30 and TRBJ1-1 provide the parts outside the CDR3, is SQTIHQWPATLVQPVGSPLSLECTVEGTSNPNLYWYRQAAGRGLQLLFYSVGIGQISSEVPQNLSASRPQDRQFILSSKKLLLSDSGFYLCAWSVASGAFFGQGTRLTVV.

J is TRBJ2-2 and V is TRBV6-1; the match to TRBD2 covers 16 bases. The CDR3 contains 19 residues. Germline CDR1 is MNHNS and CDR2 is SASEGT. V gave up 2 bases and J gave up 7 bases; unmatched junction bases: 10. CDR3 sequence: CASSENRGLAGGPDGELFF. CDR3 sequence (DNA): TGTGCCAGCAGTGAAAATAGGGGACTAGCGGGAGGGCCCGACGGGGAGCTGTTTTTT.

CDR3 nucleotide sequence: TGTGCCAGCAGCTCCTATGGGACTAGCCACGAGCAGTACTTC. Its translation is CASSSYGTSHEQYF. The chain joins TRBV7-9 to TRBJ2-7; 9 positions match TRBD2. The CDR3 extends over 14 amino acids. Trimming removed 4 bases from V and 5 bases from J; junction bases left unmatched: 6. Looked up from germline, CDR1 is SEHNR and CDR2 is FQNEAQ (reference sequence).

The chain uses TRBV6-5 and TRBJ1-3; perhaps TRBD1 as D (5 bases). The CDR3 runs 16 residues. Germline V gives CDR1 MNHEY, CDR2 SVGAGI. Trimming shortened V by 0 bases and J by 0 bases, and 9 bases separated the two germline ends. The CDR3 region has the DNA TGTGCCAGCAGTTACTCGGGACCTAGCTCTGGAAACACCATATATTTT. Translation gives CASSYSGPSSGNTIYF.

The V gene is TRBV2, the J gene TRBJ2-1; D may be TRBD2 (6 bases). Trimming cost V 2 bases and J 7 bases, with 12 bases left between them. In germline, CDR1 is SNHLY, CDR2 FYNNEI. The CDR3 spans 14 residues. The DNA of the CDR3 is TGTGCCAGCAGTGAACTGGCACGGGGGAATGAGCAGTTCTTC. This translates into CASSELARGNEQFF.

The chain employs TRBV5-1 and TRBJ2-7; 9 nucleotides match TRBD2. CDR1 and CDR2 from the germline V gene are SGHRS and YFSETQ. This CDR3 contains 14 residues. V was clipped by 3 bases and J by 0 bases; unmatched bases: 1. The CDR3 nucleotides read TGCGCCAGCAGCTGGCGGGAGGGCTCCTACGAGCAGTACTTC. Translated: CASSWREGSYEQYF.

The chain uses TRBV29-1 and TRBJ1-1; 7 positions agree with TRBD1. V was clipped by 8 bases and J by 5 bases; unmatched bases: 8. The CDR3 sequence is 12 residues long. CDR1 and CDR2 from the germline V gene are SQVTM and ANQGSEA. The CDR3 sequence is CSFGQVRTEAFF. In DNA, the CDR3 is TGCAGCTTCGGACAGGTTCGAACTGAAGCTTTCTTT.

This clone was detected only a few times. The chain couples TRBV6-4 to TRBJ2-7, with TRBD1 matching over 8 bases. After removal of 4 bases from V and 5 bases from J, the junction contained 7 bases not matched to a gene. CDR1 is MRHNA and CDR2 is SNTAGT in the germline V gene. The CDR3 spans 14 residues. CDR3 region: CASSALDRVHEQYF. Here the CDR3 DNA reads TGTGCCAGCAGTGCCCTGGACAGGGTCCACGAGCAGTACTTC.

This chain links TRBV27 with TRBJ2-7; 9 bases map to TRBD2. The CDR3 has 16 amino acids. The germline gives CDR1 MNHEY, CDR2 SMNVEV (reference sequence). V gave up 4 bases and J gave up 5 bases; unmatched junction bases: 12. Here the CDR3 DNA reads TGTGCCAGCAGTTCTTCCCTCAGCGGGAGGACCCACGAGCAGTACTTC. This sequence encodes CASSSSLSGRTHEQYF.